The TCR beta chain described here comes from a study of early stage breast cancer tumors (dated by TCRdb to the late 2010s). In the study overall: Of the approximately 16 invasive breast tumors, approximately 11 were found to be estrogen receptor-positive, progesterone receptor-positive and HER2-negative. The samples as a whole yielded a few million detected templates, corresponding to roughly 1.1 million unique clonotypes. Of the roughly 12 ER+/PR+/HER2- tumors, eight were classified as invasive ductal carcinomas and four as invasive lobular carcinomas. On average, each sample got about 10-fold read coverage.

As to this clone: Its antigen is not yet known. Within one base of it there is no much larger clone, and no base qualities were kept.

Summary of the overall study and its limitations: Repertoires from blood and normal breast were more alike than repertoires from blood and tumor, and in 14 of 16 patients, comparing each tissue with blood separated tumor from normal. Enriched TCRB sequences shared across patients were found to be mostly commonly generated sequences that were unlikely to play an important role in the tumor microenvironment. Compared with adjacent normal breast tissue, tumors had about 2.6-fold higher T cell density and higher clonality. Sequencing bulk genomic DNA from unsorted cells could not capture chain pairing or functional markers like CD4, CD8 and FOXP3. Because the cohort was small, analysis by tumor subtype was not possible.

The study profiled bulk TCR beta-chain repertoires in matched peripheral blood, tumor and adjacent normal breast tissue taken from some 17 patients with early-stage breast cancer. Before surgery, about 4.5-11 mL of whole blood was collected into EDTA tubes and then processed within 2 hours. Peripheral blood mononuclear cells were isolated by Ficoll-Paque centrifugation in SepMate-50 tubes. PBMCs were cryopreserved in aliquots of roughly 1.8 to 4.5 million cells in around 90% FBS with about 10% DMSO and kept in liquid nitrogen. The Qiagen AllPrep DNA/RNA Mini kit was used for genomic DNA extraction. The CDR3 sequence holds 12 residues, the cysteine and phenylalanine included. Only CDR3 DNA is held: 36 bases, read in frame from base 1. The junction shows trimming of 8 bases on V and 6 bases on J, plus 13 bases between the germline ends. CDR1 SEHNR and CDR2 FQNEAQ were looked up in the germline V gene (reference sequence).

Each sample was amplified in two independent genomic DNA replicates, using approximately 0.5 ug for blood and around 1.5 ug for tumor or normal breast. Following the manufacturer's instructions, the ImmunoSeq Intro kit was used to carry out TCRB sequencing on genomic DNA. The multiplex PCR ran for 30 to 35 cycles using proprietary primers and spike-in control sequences for absolute quantification. Single-end 150-bp reads were used to sequence an 87-bp fragment spanning the CDR3 plus the flanking V and J genes. Seven samples, each with two replicates, were multiplexed per lane of an Illumina MiSeq using version 3.0 chemistry. The authors processed their data as follows. The vendor's proprietary pipeline processed the raw data and merged both replicates into a single result for each sample. A clonotype was defined as productive rearrangements that share the same V-gene family, CDR3 amino acid sequence and J-gene segment. Clonality was calculated as 1 minus the normalized Shannon entropy (Pielou evenness) of TCRB abundances. To estimate T cell density, the total number of templates was divided by the number of input cells, which was inferred from the amount of DNA input. Recon was used with default parameters to estimate total repertoire diversity and clonality. A clonotype counted as tumor-enriched if its abundance in tumor exceeded 0.1% and was at least 32-fold higher than its abundance in normal breast. The immuneACCESS repertoire file appears here via TCRdb, limited to in-frame rearrangements. These files lack a portion of the clones; in checked studies, under half of the deficit traces to unresolved V genes, and the cause of the others is not known. V and J calls and clone size are as listed in that table; D and trimming were resolved from the DNA. A total of 20,000 to 25,000 clones appear in this sample, 60% to 85% of them only once. The leading ten clones occupy about a quarter of the sample.

The rearrangement combines TRBV7-9 with TRBJ1-1, with TRBD1 perhaps the D gene, on 5 matching bases. The clonotype originates from a person in their sixties with breast cancer. Sample: blood. The CDR3 is CASRGVWAEAFF. The DNA sequence reads TGTGCCAGCCGGGGGGTTTGGGCTGAAGCTTTCTTT. The entire variable domain, with the stretches around the CDR3 drawn from the reference TRBV7-9 and TRBJ1-1 proteins, is DTGVSQNPRHKITKRGQNVTFRCDPISEHNRLYWYRQTLGQGPEFLTYFQNEAQLEKSRLLSDRFSAERPKGSFSTLEIQRTEQGDSAMYLCASRGVWAEAFFGQGTRLTVV.